One and the same sample provided the 27 T cell receptor beta chains below, sequenced in a study of beta chain features in type 1 diabetes. Investigators reverse transcribed all isolated RNA, so they sequenced expressed TCRB transcripts. TCRdb's table, derived via immunoSEQ multiplex PCR, lists solely in-frame clones and lacks some. This sample has 150,000 to 190,000 clones, with 8.1% found just once. The source material was central memory CD4+ T cells from blood. The receptor set was obtained from a man between 18 and 29 years old in good health.

The chain couples TRBV7-3 to TRBJ2-3; a weak D match, TRBD2 (6 bases). V shed 5 bases and J shed 4 bases, with 13 bases lying between them. The CDR3 consists of 14 residues. The germline gives CDR1 SGHTA, CDR2 FQGTGA. CDR3 DNA: TGTGCCAGCAGCATAGCGGACCGGCCAGATACGCAGTATTTT. Its translation is CASSIADRPDTQYF.

The chain combines TRBV7-3 with TRBJ2-1; D perhaps matches TRBD1 (6 bases). The germline V gene encodes CDR1 SGHTA and CDR2 FQGTGA. This CDR3 has 19 residues. Trimming stripped 1 base from V and 0 bases from J, with 19 bases between. The DNA for the CDR3 is TGTGCCAGCAGCTTAATGGGCCTCACAGGGCGTTACTCCTACAATGAGCAGTTCTTC. This translates into CASSLMGLTGRYSYNEQFF.

This clone was counted a few times. The chain joins TRBV2 to TRBJ1-5; TRBD1 matches 9 bases. V lost 6 bases, J lost 1 base, and 4 bases stayed unmatched. Germline assignment: CDR1 SNHLY and CDR2 FYNNEI. CDR3 length: 15 residues. This CDR3 reads CASRGGQGSNQPQHF. The CDR3 DNA reads as TGTGCCAGCAGGGGGGGACAGGGCAGCAATCAGCCCCAGCATTTT.

The rearrangement links TRBV7-9 to TRBJ1-1, with D uncertain. Trimming took off 3 bases at V and 1 base at J, with 6 bases between the two ends. This CDR3 has 13 residues. Per germline, CDR1 SEHNR and CDR2 FQNEAQ (reference sequence). The CDR3: CASSFQENTEAFF. The CDR3, as DNA: TGTGCCAGCAGCTTTCAGGAGAACACTGAAGCTTTCTTT.

This clone was counted between two and nine times. The CDR3 DNA reads TGTGCCAGCATCGAGCAATACAATGAGCAGTTCTTC. Its protein is CASIEQYNEQFF. The chain carries TRBV2 and TRBJ2-1; D call uncertain. V gave up 7 bases and J gave up 4 bases, with 8 bases separating them. This CDR3 has 12 amino acids. The germline CDR1 and CDR2 sequences are SNHLY and FYNNEI.

This clone was counted a few times. The chain couples TRBV28 to TRBJ1-2, with D possibly TRBD1 on 6 matching bases. Germline values: CDR1 MDHEN, CDR2 SYDVKM. The ends were cut back, 10 bases at V and 4 bases at J, with 19 bases in the middle. This CDR3 is built from 14 residues. The CDR3 nucleotides read TGTGCCACCGAGGGAGGGGGGGGCCGCTATGGCTACACCTTC. Translation gives CATEGGGGRYGYTF.

The rearrangement uses TRBV5-1 and TRBJ1-1; the D is unclear. Trimming took off 0 bases at V and 1 base at J, with 7 bases between the two ends. The CDR3 has 14 amino acids. Germline-derived CDR1 and CDR2 are SGHRS and YFSETQ. Here the CDR3 DNA reads TGCGCCAGCAGCTTGGGGCACCCGAACACTGAAGCTTTCTTT. It specifies CASSLGHPNTEAFF.

There are a few counts of this clone. The DNA of the CDR3 is TGCAGCGCCGAGGGGCAGGGGGGTTACGAGCAGTACTTC. Residues: CSAEGQGGYEQYF. V usage is TRBV29-1 and J usage is TRBJ2-7; possibly TRBD1 for D (7 bases). V lost 7 bases and J 4 bases, leaving 17 bases between the germline ends. This CDR3 is built from 13 residues. From germline, CDR1 is SQVTM and CDR2 ANQGSEA.

Only a few counts were recorded for this clone. The chain joins TRBV28 to TRBJ1-5; no reliable D call. The V end was cut by 3 bases, the J end by 5 bases, with 11 bases between. This CDR3 is 14 amino acids long. Germline CDR1 and CDR2: MDHEN and SYDVKM. CDR3: CASSFVTVDQPQHF. DNA for the CDR3: TGTGCCAGCAGTTTTGTAACAGTTGATCAGCCCCAGCATTTT.

This clone turned up a few times. Other DNA variants within this sample encode the same CDR3. CDR3 DNA: TGTGCCAGCAGCGTAGGGGGGCAGGAGACCCAGTACTTC. Protein product: CASSVGGQETQYF. This chain links TRBV9 with TRBJ2-5, with D possibly matching TRBD1 (6 bases). Germline CDR1 SGDLS, CDR2 YYNGEE. V was clipped by 0 bases and J by 5 bases, with 8 bases between them. The CDR3 is made up of 13 amino acids. The variable domain in full, completed from reference TRBV9 and TRBJ2-5, reads DSGVTQTPKHLITATGQRVTLRCSPRSGDLSVYWYQQSLDQGLQFLIQYYNGEERAKGNILERFSAQQFPDLHSELNLSSLELGDSALYFCASSVGGQETQYFGPGTRLLVL.

This clone was recorded many times. This rearrangement joins TRBV28 to TRBJ2-6; 8 positions match TRBD1. Germline CDR1 and CDR2: MDHEN and SYDVKM. The CDR3 length is 18 residues. With V trimmed by 5 bases and J by 0 bases, 9 bases remained unmatched. This chain's CDR3 is CASSPRTGNPSGANVLTF. Here the CDR3 DNA reads TGTGCCAGCAGTCCGAGGACAGGGAACCCCTCTGGGGCCAACGTCCTGACTTTC.

This clone was counted a few times. V and J are TRBV7-3 and TRBJ1-2; D remains unclear. The germline CDR1 and CDR2 sequences are SGHTA and FQGTGA. The CDR3 covers 13 residues. Trimming cost V 2 bases and J 5 bases, with 9 bases left between them. The CDR3 DNA reads TGTGCCAGCAGCTTACCCTCCGGGTATGGCTACACCTTC. This codes for CASSLPSGYGYTF. Looking up the rest from reference TRBV7-3 and TRBJ1-2 gives the full variable domain: GAGVSQTPSNKVTEKGKYVELRCDPISGHTALYWYRQSLGQGPEFLIYFQGTGAADDSGLPNDRFFAVRPEGSVSTLKIQRTERGDSAVYLCASSLPSGYGYTFGSGTRLTVV.

The sample holds a few counts of this clone. The V gene is TRBV4-1, the J gene TRBJ2-7, with D possibly being TRBD1 (7 bases). Trimming took off 0 bases at V and 0 bases at J, with 15 bases between the two ends. The germline V gene has CDR1 MGHRA and CDR2 YSYEKL. This CDR3 spans 17 amino acids. CDR3 loop: CASSQDIGGGGSYEQYF. CDR3 DNA: TGCGCCAGCAGCCAAGATATAGGAGGGGGCGGCTCCTACGAGCAGTACTTC.

This clone was recorded at least ten times. The V and J genes are TRBV29-1 and TRBJ2-5; 7 bases line up with TRBD1. CDR1 is SQVTM, CDR2 ANQGSEA, per germline. After removal of 4 bases from V and 5 bases from J, the junction contained 13 bases not matched to a gene. This CDR3 is 15 amino acids long. CDR3 sequence reads: CSVAPPGQRQETQYF. CDR3 bases: TGCAGCGTTGCTCCTCCGGGACAGAGACAGGAGACCCAGTACTTC. Full variable domain (missing parts from reference TRBV29-1 and TRBJ2-5): SAVISQKPSRDICQRGTSLTIQCQVDSQVTMMFWYRQQPGQSLTLIATANQGSEATYESGFVIDKFPISRPNLTFSTLTVSNMSPEDSSIYLCSVAPPGQRQETQYFGPGTRLLVL.

The chain uses TRBV6-1 and TRBJ2-5; 10 bases agree with TRBD1. The V and J ends lost 6 bases and 4 bases, in that order; junction bases with no gene match: 8. Germline CDR1 is MNHNS and CDR2 is SASEGT. The CDR3 has 15 amino acids. CDR3 sequence reads: CASSDHGQGVETQYF. Written as DNA, the CDR3 is TGTGCCAGCAGCGACCATGGACAGGGGGTAGAGACCCAGTACTTC.

This clone was seen more than once but under ten times. This chain links TRBV2 with TRBJ2-3; D uncertain. Looked up from germline, CDR1 is SNHLY and CDR2 is FYNNEI. The CDR3 runs to 14 residues. The V end lost 4 bases, the J end lost 7 bases, and 15 bases lay between the germline ends. CDR3 nucleotides: TGTGCCAGCAGTGCGGGTCGCGAGGCGAATACGCAGTATTTT. It is translated as CASSAGREANTQYF.

A few counts support this clone. J is TRBJ2-1 and V is TRBV9, with a tentative D call TRBD2 (6 bases). CDR3 length: 18 amino acids. The germline CDR1 and CDR2 sequences are SGDLS and YYNGEE. V was shortened by 0 bases and J by 2 bases, with 18 bases between the two germline ends. Here the CDR3 DNA reads TGTGCCAGCAGCGTAGTAGGTAGCGGATATAACCCCTACAATGAGCAGTTCTTC. It yields the protein CASSVVGSGYNPYNEQFF.

The chain uses TRBV5-1 and TRBJ2-7; D possibly corresponds to TRBD1 (5 bases). The CDR3 loop spans 15 amino acids. Germline CDR1 and CDR2: SGHRS and YFSETQ. Trimming stripped 0 bases from V and 2 bases from J, with 12 bases between. The CDR3 loop reads CASSLVTGSTYEQYF. The CDR3 nucleotides read TGCGCCAGCAGCTTGGTAACAGGATCAACCTACGAGCAGTACTTC.

This chain uses TRBV27 with TRBJ2-5; 11 bases are a match to TRBD1. CDR3 size: 17 residues. Germline CDR1 reads MNHEY; CDR2 reads SMNVEV (reference sequence). J lost 5 bases, V lost 5 bases, and 13 bases had no gene match. The CDR3 here is CASSPTGTGGKSETQYF. As DNA, the CDR3 is TGTGCCAGCAGTCCCACCGGGACAGGGGGAAAGAGTGAGACCCAGTACTTC.

This clone was seen more than once but under ten times. The V and J genes are TRBV7-3 and TRBJ2-3; possible D gene TRBD2, 6 bases. CDR3 length equals 13 residues. V gave up 3 bases and J gave up 3 bases, with 7 bases separating them. Germline V CDR1 and CDR2: SGHTA, FQGTGA. The CDR3 spells CASSFSGTDTQYF. CDR3 in DNA: TGTGCCAGCAGCTTCAGCGGGACAGATACGCAGTATTTT. The variable domain in full, completed from reference TRBV7-3 and TRBJ2-3, reads GAGVSQTPSNKVTEKGKYVELRCDPISGHTALYWYRQSLGQGPEFLIYFQGTGAADDSGLPNDRFFAVRPEGSVSTLKIQRTERGDSAVYLCASSFSGTDTQYFGPGTRLTVL.

This sequence joins TRBV29-1 and TRBJ2-3, with 7 bases identical to TRBD2. CDR1 is SQVTM and CDR2 is ANQGSEA in the germline V gene. This CDR3 is 14 amino acids long. Unmatched junction bases numbered 7, after V lost 4 bases and J lost 3 bases. Here the CDR3 DNA reads TGCAGCGTTGGGTCGGGAGGCCCAACAGATACGCAGTATTTT. Its translation is CSVGSGGPTDTQYF.

This clone was counted only a few times. V usage is TRBV6-5 and J usage is TRBJ2-5, with 7 bases that match TRBD1. Gene TRBJ2-7 matches the end of the DNA better, so the J call may be wrong. Looked up from germline, CDR1 is MNHEY and CDR2 is SVGAGI. The CDR3 sequence is 14 residues long. CDR3 residues: CASSYRQGVSEQYF. The DNA of the CDR3 is TGTGCCAGCAGTTACCGTCAGGGGGTCAGCGAGCAGTACTTC.

The rearrangement uses TRBV27 and TRBJ2-3, with D possibly matching TRBD2 (6 bases). Between the trimmed V and J ends, which lost 2 bases and 2 bases, there was a span of 14 bases. The CDR3 totals 16 residues. Germline assignment: CDR1 MNHEY and CDR2 SMNVEV (reference sequence). CDR3: CASSLGRLGITDTQYF. The CDR3 coding sequence is TGTGCCAGCAGTTTAGGGAGGCTGGGAATCACAGATACGCAGTATTTT.

This clone was picked up a small number of times. The rearrangement uses TRBV28 and TRBJ2-6, with D possibly being TRBD2 (5 bases). From germline, CDR1 is MDHEN and CDR2 SYDVKM. The V and J ends lost 1 base and 2 bases respectively, with 12 bases between them. This CDR3 comprises 17 residues. In DNA form, the CDR3 reads TGTGCCAGCAGTTTATTAGGAGGATATACTGGGGCCAACGTCCTGACTTTC. Protein sequence: CASSLLGGYTGANVLTF.

The rearrangement joins TRBV28 to TRBJ1-2, with D perhaps TRBD1 (6 bases). Trimming took off 5 bases at V and 0 bases at J, with 10 bases between the two ends. The germline V gene encodes CDR1 MDHEN and CDR2 SYDVKM. The CDR3 totals 14 residues. CDR3 nucleotide sequence: TGTGCCAGCAGTCGGACAGTTACTAACTATGGCTACACCTTC. Protein: CASSRTVTNYGYTF.

The chain couples TRBV7-6 to TRBJ2-1; TRBD1 aligns across 8 bases. J was trimmed by 8 bases and V by 4 bases; bases with no gene match: 10. Germline assignment: CDR1 SGHVS and CDR2 FNYEAQ. This CDR3 region has 15 residues. For the CDR3, the DNA is TGTGCCAGCAGCTCCCAGGGACAGGATGGCGATGAGCAGTTCTTC. Translating it yields CASSSQGQDGDEQFF.

The V and J genes are TRBV6-1 and TRBJ2-7, with 7 nucleotides matching TRBD1. The CDR3 loop spans 13 amino acids. Trimming at V came to 7 bases and at J to 2 bases, leaving 5 bases not matched to a gene. CDR1 and CDR2 (germline): MNHNS, SASEGT. As DNA, the CDR3 is TGTGCCAGCACCCGAGACAGGGCCTACGAGCAGTACTTC. Amino acid sequence: CASTRDRAYEQYF.